Listed here are 7 T cell receptor beta chains from one sample, sequenced in a study of molecular identifiers for immune sequencing clone quantification. TCRdb reanalysed the PCR reads using MiXCR and keeps one entry per CDR3 protein. The sample yields about 500,000 distinct CDR3 sequences, about 22% seen once. The sequenced sample was naive CD8+ T cells from blood, with Jurkat cell RNA spiked in. Subset denoted: FACS-sorted CD8+CD4-CCR7+CD45RA+ naive T cells. The receptor set was obtained from a human donor in good health. Some libraries in this study had Jurkat cell RNA spiked in.

The chain has TRBV7-2 and TRBJ2-7; 14 positions agree with TRBD2. The germline V gene has CDR1 SGHTA and CDR2 FQGNSA. The CDR3 is 16 amino acids. J was trimmed by 4 bases and V by 5 bases; bases with no gene match: 7. Here the CDR3 DNA reads TGTGCCAGCAGCCAAGGGACTAGCGGGAGTGTTTACGAGCAGTACTTC. It yields the protein CASSQGTSGSVYEQYF.

Many counts were recorded for this clonotype. The chain uses TRBV7-9 and TRBJ2-1, with D tentatively TRBD1 or TRBD2 (5 bases each). CDR3 length equals 15 residues. V was pared by 5 bases and J by 4 bases, with 15 bases between. The germline V gene encodes CDR1 SEHNR and CDR2 FQNEAQ (reference sequence). CDR3 coding DNA: TGTGCCAGCAGCCCCCCGACGGGACCGTACAATGAGCAGTTCTTC. This translates into CASSPPTGPYNEQFF.

This clonotype was counted between two and nine times. The chain links TRBV6-6 to TRBJ1-1; 8 bases fit TRBD1. This CDR3 is 14 amino acids long. Germline V gives CDR1 MNHNY, CDR2 SVGAGI (reference sequence). V shed 7 bases and J 8 bases; nucleotides not matched to a gene: 12. In nucleotides, the CDR3 is TGTGCCAGCACCCAAATACAGGGGGGAGGGGAAGCTTTCTTT. Translating it yields CASTQIQGGGEAFF.

This chain joins TRBV12-3 or TRBV12-4 and TRBJ2-7, with a possible D match to TRBD1 (5 bases). V shed 9 bases and J shed 1 base, with 10 bases lying between them. The length of the CDR3 is 12 residues. The CDR3 loop is CASGAGSYEQYF. CDR3 DNA: TGTGCCAGTGGGGCAGGTTCCTACGAGCAGTACTTC.

There are many counts of this clonotype. The chain joins TRBV28 to TRBJ2-7; 7 nucleotides agree with TRBD1. Germline trimming cut 4 bases from V and 6 bases from J; bases unmatched to any gene: 6. Per germline, CDR1 MDHEN and CDR2 SYDVKM. The CDR3 spans 13 residues. The CDR3 coding sequence is TGTGCCAGCAGTTACAGGGGTAATGGCGAGCAGTACTTC. Protein sequence: CASSYRGNGEQYF.

This clonotype was seen many times. As DNA, the CDR3 is TGCAGTGCTCGGGACGGCTATTTGTTACCCCAGCATTTT. This encodes CSARDGYLLPQHF. V usage is TRBV20-1 and J usage is TRBJ1-5; possibly TRBD1 for D (5 bases). The V gene lost 5 bases and the J gene lost 10 bases, with 18 bases spanning the gap. Germline CDR1 and CDR2: DFQATT and SNEGSKA (reference sequence). This CDR3 comprises 13 residues.

This clonotype has more than one count but fewer than ten. The chain carries TRBV6-2 or TRBV6-3 and TRBJ2-7; 7 bases map to TRBD2. The CDR3 is 15 amino acids. Germline V gene lookup returns CDR1 MNHEY and CDR2 SVGEGT. Trimming cost V 8 bases and J 5 bases; bases outside gene matches: 15. Here the CDR3 reads CASSFGGGLFHEQYF. The CDR3 DNA reads as TGTGCCAGCTCCTTTGGCGGGGGTCTTTTCCACGAGCAGTACTTC.